What follows are 11 T cell receptor beta chains derived from one specimen sequenced in a study of blood T cell repertoires in COVID-19. The assay was immunoSEQ multiplex PCR, and TCRdb's table has in-frame clones only and misses some. The profile shows 250,000 to 300,000 clones, over 65% of them singletons. Sequenced material: peripheral blood. The origin of the receptors is a man in his sixties who had recovered from COVID-19.

The chain combines TRBV7-9 with TRBJ1-2, with D maybe TRBD1 (6 bases). V was shortened by 5 bases and J by 4 bases, with 17 bases between the two germline ends. This CDR3 has 15 amino acids. The germline CDR1 and CDR2 sequences are SEHNR and FQNEAQ (reference sequence). The CDR3 sequence: CASSPSLTGPYGYTF. Here the CDR3 DNA reads TGTGCCAGCAGCCCCAGCCTGACAGGCCCCTATGGCTACACCTTC.

The chain joins TRBV5-1 to TRBJ2-2, with TRBD1 as a possible D gene (6 bases). The CDR3 is 14 residues long. V lost 3 bases and J lost 3, with 9 bases in between. Germline CDR1 is SGHRS and CDR2 is YFSETQ. The CDR3 nucleotides read TGCGCCAGCAGCTGGGGACAAGACACCGGGGAGCTGTTTTTT. It codes for CASSWGQDTGELFF.

This chain joins TRBV30 and TRBJ2-5; D unresolved. This CDR3 comprises 14 residues. The V end lost 3 bases, the J end lost 1 base, and 12 bases lay between the germline ends. CDR1 and CDR2 (germline): GTSNPN, SVGIG (reference sequence). The CDR3, as DNA: TGTGCCTGGAGCGTCCATGGCTCCCAAGAGACCCAGTACTTC. Protein: CAWSVHGSQETQYF.

The chain combines TRBV20-1 with TRBJ1-1; D unresolved. The germline CDR1 and CDR2 sequences are DFQATT and SNEGSKA (reference sequence). The CDR3 contains 12 residues. The ends were cut back, 3 bases at V and 1 base at J, with 6 bases in the middle. The CDR3 bases are TGCAGTGCTAGTCTTAGGAACACTGAAGCTTTCTTT. Translating it yields CSASLRNTEAFF.

This chain links TRBV6-5 with TRBJ1-1, with a tentative D call TRBD1 (5 bases). V was pared by 2 bases and J by 7 bases, with 11 bases between. CDR1 and CDR2 from the germline V gene are MNHEY and SVGAGI. There are 13 residues in the CDR3. This chain's CDR3 is CASSYLVGGEAFF. The CDR3 nucleotides read TGTGCCAGCAGTTACCTGGTGGGGGGTGAAGCTTTCTTT.

The chain carries TRBV30 and TRBJ2-2; D is possibly TRBD1 (5 bases). V gave up 5 bases and J gave up 0 bases, with 10 bases separating them. The CDR3 sequence is 14 residues long. CDR1 and CDR2 from the germline V gene are GTSNPN and SVGIG (reference sequence). CDR3 nucleotides: TGTGCCTGGGCAGGGAATACGAACACCGGGGAGCTGTTTTTT. Residues: CAWAGNTNTGELFF.

This clone was detected only a few times. This chain links TRBV5-4 with TRBJ1-1, with 7 nucleotides matching TRBD1. Germline CDR1 reads SGHNT; CDR2 reads YYREEE (reference sequence). The CDR3 loop spans 14 amino acids. Losses at the gene ends were 0 bases for V and 7 bases for J; bases not matched to a gene: 6. The CDR3 sequence: CASSLDRGLGEAFF. CDR3 nucleotide sequence: TGTGCCAGCAGCTTGGACAGGGGATTGGGTGAAGCTTTCTTT.

This chain joins TRBV18 and TRBJ2-3, with a weak D call TRBD2 (6 bases). The germline V and J ends were trimmed by 3 bases and 0 bases, with 13 bases remaining between them. Looked up from germline, CDR1 is KGHSH and CDR2 is LQKENI. The CDR3 runs to 16 residues. The CDR3 region is CASSPLGGRSTDTQYF. The CDR3 DNA reads TGTGCCAGCTCACCCCTTGGGGGGAGAAGCACAGATACGCAGTATTTT.

Only one count was recorded for this clone. The genes are TRBV6-6 and TRBJ2-7; 7 positions match TRBD2. The germline gives CDR1 MNHNY, CDR2 SVGAGI (reference sequence). There are 15 residues in the CDR3. Losses at the gene ends were 0 bases for V and 2 bases for J; bases not matched to a gene: 4. Written as DNA, the CDR3 is TGTGCCAGCAGTTACTCGGCCGGGAGGACCTACGAGCAGTACTTC. Translated, it gives CASSYSAGRTYEQYF.

This clone was seen a handful of times. The genes are TRBV12-3 or TRBV12-4 and TRBJ2-7, with D possibly TRBD2 on 5 matching bases. The CDR3 is 13 residues long. V gave up 1 base and J gave up 3 bases, with 7 bases separating them. The chain's CDR3 is CASSLDGIYEQYF. The DNA of the CDR3 is TGTGCCAGCAGTTTAGACGGGATCTACGAGCAGTACTTC.

The rearrangement uses TRBV19 and TRBJ1-1; possibly TRBD1 for D (6 bases). The CDR3 sequence is 15 residues long. V was clipped by 4 bases and J by 0 bases, with 12 bases between them. CDR1 and CDR2 from the germline V gene are LNHDA and SQIVND (reference sequence). The CDR3 is CASSTLTGVNTEAFF. The CDR3 DNA is TGTGCCAGTAGTACCCTGACAGGAGTGAACACTGAAGCTTTCTTT.